The rows below give T cell receptor beta chains drawn from one sample of a study of regulatory T cells in long-lasting Graves disease. TCRdb redid the calling of the multiplex PCR reads with MiXCR, one entry per CDR3 protein. The sample contains over 450,000 distinct CDR3 sequences, about 22% of which appear only once. The material sequenced was peripheral blood mononuclear cells (PBMCs), taken when the disease was refractory, from a patient treated with antithyroid drugs. The receptors were gathered from a female donor with Graves disease. Each CDR3 is given with its conserved first and last residue. A D gene is named only where the DNA matches it firmly. Where a row states a size, it is once, few, many or the class of an expanded clone; other rows omit it.

CDR3 DNA: TGTGCCAGCAGCGTCGGGGACAGCCATTCTACCTACGAGCAGTACTTC; CDR3 protein: CASSVGDSHSTYEQYF; J gene: TRBJ2-7; V gene: TRBV9; clone size: -; D gene: TRBD1
CDR3 DNA: TGTGCCAGCAGCTTAGGGGTCGGGACAGGGTACACCGGGGAGCTGTTTTTT; CDR3 protein: CASSLGVGTGYTGELFF; J gene: TRBJ2-2; V gene: TRBV11-3; clone size: -; D gene: TRBD1
CDR3 DNA: TGCTGTGCTAGAGATAACTGGGATCAGCCCCAGCATTTT; CDR3 protein: CCARDNWDQPQHF; J gene: TRBJ1-5; V gene: TRBV20-1; clone size: -; D gene: -
CDR3 DNA: TGCGCCAGCAGCCACTACTCGGGACAGAACTATGGCTACACCTTC; CDR3 protein: CASSHYSGQNYGYTF; J gene: TRBJ1-2; V gene: TRBV4-1; clone size: -; D gene: TRBD1
CDR3 DNA: TGTGCCAGCAGTTTCTTTCAGGGGGTTCGGGAGACCCAGTACTTC; CDR3 protein: CASSFFQGVRETQYF; J gene: TRBJ2-5; V gene: TRBV12-3/TRBV12-4; clone size: -; D gene: TRBD1
CDR3 DNA: TGCGCCAGCAGCTGGACAGGTGCAACTAATGAAAAACTGTTTTTT; CDR3 protein: CASSWTGATNEKLFF; J gene: TRBJ1-4; V gene: TRBV5-1; clone size: -; D gene: TRBD1
CDR3 DNA: TGTGCCAACACTCGGCAGTATGGCTACACCTTC; CDR3 protein: CANTRQYGYTF; J gene: TRBJ1-2; V gene: TRBV9; clone size: -; D gene: -
CDR3 DNA: TGTGCCAGCAGTTACCCTGACAGGGGGTGGGAAGGCTACACCTTC; CDR3 protein: CASSYPDRGWEGYTF; J gene: TRBJ1-2; V gene: TRBV6-2/TRBV6-3; clone size: many; D gene: TRBD1
CDR3 DNA: TGTGCCACCAGTGATTTGGGGGGGGGCGTGGAGACCCAGTACTTC; CDR3 protein: CATSDLGGGVETQYF; J gene: TRBJ2-5; V gene: TRBV24-1; clone size: many; D gene: -
CDR3 DNA: TGTGCCAGCAGCTCGATAGGGTTGGGGGCCTCAGCTTTCTTT; CDR3 protein: CASSSIGLGASAFF; J gene: TRBJ1-1; V gene: TRBV7-2; clone size: -; D gene: -
CDR3 DNA: TGTGCCAGTAGTATGGGGAGCCAAGAGACCCAGTACTTC; CDR3 protein: CASSMGSQETQYF; J gene: TRBJ2-5; V gene: TRBV19; clone size: -; D gene: -
CDR3 DNA: TGCAGCGCCCTACAGGGCCAGACTAACTATGGCTACACCTTC; CDR3 protein: CSALQGQTNYGYTF; J gene: TRBJ1-2; V gene: TRBV29-1; clone size: many; D gene: -
CDR3 DNA: TGTGCCAGTAGTATGGGACTTCGGGATGAGCAGTTCTTC; CDR3 protein: CASSMGLRDEQFF; J gene: TRBJ2-1; V gene: TRBV19; clone size: few; D gene: -
CDR3 DNA: TGTGCCAGCAGTCGGACAGGGGTCACCGGGGAGCTGTTTTTT; CDR3 protein: CASSRTGVTGELFF; J gene: TRBJ2-2; V gene: TRBV11-1; clone size: few; D gene: TRBD1